Shown below are 18 T cell receptor beta chains from a single sample sequenced in a study of blood T cell repertoires in COVID-19. Repertoires were generated with immunoSEQ multiplex PCR, while TCRdb's copy carries only in-frame clones and drops some. Among 15,000 to 20,000 clones, 75% to 90% were seen once, and the ten largest hold under 20%. The sample consisted of peripheral blood. The receptors here all came from a man over 45 with active COVID-19.

The rearrangement uses TRBV14 and TRBJ2-1; D not resolved. Germline assignment: CDR1 SGHDN and CDR2 FVKESK. V shed 0 bases and J shed 12 bases, with 12 bases lying between them. The CDR3 sequence is 13 residues long. CDR3 protein: CASSQDILLGQFF. Here the CDR3 DNA reads TGTGCCAGCAGCCAAGATATACTACTGGGGCAGTTCTTC.

The DNA for the CDR3 is TGTGCCAGCAGCGGACATCTGGGGGAGGGAGATGGCTACACCTTC. As protein: CASSGHLGEGDGYTF. J is TRBJ1-2 and V is TRBV7-2; TRBD1 is a possible D gene (5 bases). The germline CDR1 and CDR2 sequences are SGHTA and FQGNSA. V was trimmed by 5 bases and J by 6 bases, leaving 19 bases between them. The CDR3 is 15 residues long.

The rearrangement links TRBV7-3 to TRBJ2-1, with D possibly being TRBD2 (5 bases). Germline CDR1 is SGHTA and CDR2 is FQGTGA. The CDR3 has 15 amino acids. V gave up 0 bases and J gave up 4 bases, with 10 bases separating them. CDR3 sequence (DNA): TGTGCCAGCAGCTTAACTGCACGAGGGTACAATGAGCAGTTCTTC. This gives the protein CASSLTARGYNEQFF.

This chain connects TRBV5-4 to TRBJ1-4; 9 bases fit TRBD1. Trimming at V came to 5 bases and at J to 7 bases, leaving 12 bases not matched to a gene. This CDR3 is built from 16 residues. The germline V gene encodes CDR1 SGHNT and CDR2 YYREEE (reference sequence). This CDR3 is CASSWGSGQGSEKLFF. Here the CDR3 DNA reads TGTGCCAGCAGTTGGGGGTCGGGACAGGGTTCTGAAAAACTGTTTTTT. Full variable domain (outside the CDR3, taken from reference TRBV5-4 and TRBJ1-4): ETGVTQSPTHLIKTRGQQVTLRCSSQSGHNTVSWYQQALGQGPQFIFQYYREEENGRGNFPPRFSGLQFPNYSSELNVNALELDDSALYLCASSWGSGQGSEKLFFGSGTQLSVL.

Only one count was recorded for this clone. The DNA of the CDR3 is TGTGCCACCAGTGATCCCGTAAACTACGAGCAGTACTTC. Protein product: CATSDPVNYEQYF. This chain connects TRBV24-1 to TRBJ2-7; D uncertain. Looked up from germline, CDR1 is KGHDR and CDR2 is SFDVKD. This CDR3 region has 13 residues. V lost 3 bases and J lost 3, with 8 bases in between.

The rearrangement uses TRBV6-2 or TRBV6-3 and TRBJ1-1; D is perhaps TRBD1 (5 bases). Trimming removed 2 bases from V and 11 bases from J, with 18 bases in between. CDR1 is MNHEY, CDR2 SVGEGT, per germline. This CDR3 has 14 amino acids. In nucleotides, the CDR3 is TGTGCCAGCAGTTACAACGGGCGGGACCGCGTGGCTTTCTTT. Amino acid sequence: CASSYNGRDRVAFF.

The rearrangement joins TRBV4-3 to TRBJ2-4; D might be TRBD2 (6 bases). Trimming pared 1 base from V and 4 bases from J, leaving 20 bases between. Germline-derived CDR1 and CDR2 are LGHNA and YSLEER. The CDR3 totals 18 residues. DNA of the CDR3: TGCGCCAGCAGCCAAGGCCCAGGACGCCGGGAGAGTAAAAACATTCAGTACTTC. It yields the protein CASSQGPGRRESKNIQYF.

V gene TRBV6-2 or TRBV6-3 combines with J gene TRBJ1-3; no clear D. CDR3 size: 13 residues. The germline V and J ends were trimmed by 6 bases and 3 bases, with 9 bases remaining between them. Germline V gene lookup returns CDR1 MNHEY and CDR2 SVGEGT. The CDR3 bases are TGTGCCAGCAGCCCGACACTTGGAAACACCATATATTTT. It encodes CASSPTLGNTIYF.

The V and J genes are TRBV7-6 and TRBJ1-3; D is uncertain. Trimming took 5 bases from V and 0 from J, leaving 17 bases between them. Germline CDR1 SGHVS, CDR2 FNYEAQ. There are 17 residues in the CDR3. CDR3 sequence (DNA): TGTGCCAGCAGCACCTACAGTTCCCAGAGCTCTGGAAACACCATATATTTT. It translates to CASSTYSSQSSGNTIYF.

V usage is TRBV7-9 and J usage is TRBJ2-1, with 9 bases identical to TRBD1. With V trimmed by 4 bases and J by 9 bases, 13 bases remained unmatched. CDR3 length equals 16 residues. Germline assignment: CDR1 SEHNR and CDR2 FQNEAQ (reference sequence). The CDR3 here is CASSSQSPTGGGEQFF. CDR3 in DNA: TGTGCCAGCAGCTCCCAATCGCCGACAGGGGGTGGTGAGCAGTTCTTC.

V gene TRBV29-1 combines with J gene TRBJ1-2; D remains unclear. Trimming pared 3 bases from V and 2 bases from J, leaving 7 bases between. The CDR3 spans 12 residues. Germline V gene lookup returns CDR1 SQVTM and CDR2 ANQGSEA. DNA for the CDR3: TGCAGCGTTGAGAGAGGGAACTATGGCTACACCTTC. Translating it yields CSVERGNYGYTF.

This chain joins TRBV29-1 and TRBJ1-4, with 9 bases that match TRBD1. The CDR3 runs 14 residues. Unmatched junction bases numbered 3, after V lost 1 base and J lost 6 bases. Germline V gene lookup returns CDR1 SQVTM and CDR2 ANQGSEA. CDR3 DNA sequence: TGCAGCGTTGAAGTTGGGACAGGGTATGAAAAACTGTTTTTT. It encodes CSVEVGTGYEKLFF.

The rearrangement links TRBV7-9 to TRBJ1-2; D unclear. The CDR3 extends over 12 amino acids. The germline gives CDR1 SEHNR, CDR2 FQNEAQ (reference sequence). The V end lost 1 base, the J end lost 4 bases, and 4 bases lay between the germline ends. CDR3 DNA sequence: TGTGCCAGCAGCTTAGGGAGCTATGGCTACACCTTC. Its protein is CASSLGSYGYTF.

The chain joins TRBV11-1 to TRBJ2-1; 7 positions match TRBD2. The V gene end was trimmed by 3 bases and the J gene end by 2 bases; junction bases not matched to a gene: 4. The germline CDR1 and CDR2 sequences are SGHAT and FQDESV (reference sequence). CDR3 length: 15 residues. The CDR3 coding sequence is TGTGCCAGCAGCTTGGGGCTAGCGGCCTACAATGAGCAGTTCTTC. It yields the protein CASSLGLAAYNEQFF.

The CDR3 spells CASSPPNSGQGVIYGYTF. The CDR3 nucleotides are TGTGCCAGCTCACCACCGAATTCGGGACAGGGGGTTATCTATGGCTACACCTTC. This chain joins TRBV18 and TRBJ1-2; 11 nucleotides agree with TRBD1. Germline CDR1 and CDR2: KGHSH and LQKENI. The CDR3 has 18 amino acids. V shed 0 bases, J shed 4 bases, and the junction held 10 bases outside the gene matches.

V is TRBV5-1 and J is TRBJ1-1, with 7 bases fitting TRBD1. This CDR3 comprises 13 residues. Germline V gives CDR1 SGHRS, CDR2 YFSETQ. J was trimmed by 7 bases and V by 2 bases; bases with no gene match: 5. CDR3 in amino acids: CASSFKGDSEAFF. The CDR3 DNA is TGCGCCAGCAGCTTTAAGGGGGACAGTGAAGCTTTCTTT.

This clone was counted once. The chain carries TRBV19 and TRBJ1-1, with a weak D call TRBD1 (6 bases). The CDR3 is 16 residues long. V was shortened by 6 bases and J by 6 bases, with 23 bases between the two germline ends. Germline V gene lookup returns CDR1 LNHDA and CDR2 SQIVND (reference sequence). In nucleotides, the CDR3 is TGTGCCAGTAGCACTGACAGGCGGGGGAAGTTTTCTGAAGCTTTCTTT. Protein sequence: CASSTDRRGKFSEAFF.

The gene calls are TRBV5-1 and TRBJ2-3, with 10 bases that match TRBD2. Germline lookup yields CDR1 SGHRS and CDR2 YFSETQ. CDR3 size: 16 residues. Germline trimming cut 4 bases from V and 0 bases from J; bases unmatched to any gene: 5. The CDR3 region is CASSPGLAVSTDTQYF. The CDR3 nucleotides read TGCGCCAGCAGCCCTGGACTAGCGGTTAGCACAGATACGCAGTATTTT.